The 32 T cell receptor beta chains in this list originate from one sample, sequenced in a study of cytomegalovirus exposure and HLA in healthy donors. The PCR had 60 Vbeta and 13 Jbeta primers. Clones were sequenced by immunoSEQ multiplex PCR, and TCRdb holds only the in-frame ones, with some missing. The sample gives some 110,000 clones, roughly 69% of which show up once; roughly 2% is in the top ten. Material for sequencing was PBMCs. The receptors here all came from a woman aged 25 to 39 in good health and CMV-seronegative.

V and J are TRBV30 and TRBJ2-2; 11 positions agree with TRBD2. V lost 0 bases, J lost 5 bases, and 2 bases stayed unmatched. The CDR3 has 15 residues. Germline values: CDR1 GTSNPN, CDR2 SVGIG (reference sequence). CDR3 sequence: CAWSVLAGATGELFF. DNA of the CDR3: TGTGCCTGGAGTGTACTAGCGGGGGCGACCGGGGAGCTGTTTTTT.

CDR3 DNA: TGTGCCAGCTCACCAACTAGCGGGAGGACCACCTACGAGCAGTACTTC. This translates into CASSPTSGRTTYEQYF. The chain has TRBV18 and TRBJ2-7; 12 bases are shared with TRBD2. V dropped 2 bases and J dropped 2; count of bases not matched to a gene: 4. Germline V gene sequence: CDR1 KGHSH, CDR2 LQKENI. This CDR3 is built from 16 residues.

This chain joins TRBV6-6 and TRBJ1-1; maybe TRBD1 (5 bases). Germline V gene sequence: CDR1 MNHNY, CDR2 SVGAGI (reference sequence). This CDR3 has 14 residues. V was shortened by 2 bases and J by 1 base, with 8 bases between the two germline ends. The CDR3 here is CASSYQTENTEAFF. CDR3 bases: TGTGCCAGCAGTTACCAGACAGAGAACACTGAAGCTTTCTTT.

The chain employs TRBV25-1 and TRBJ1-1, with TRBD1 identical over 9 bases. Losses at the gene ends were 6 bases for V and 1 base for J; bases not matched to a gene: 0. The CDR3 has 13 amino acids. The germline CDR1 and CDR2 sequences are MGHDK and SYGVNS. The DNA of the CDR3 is TGTGCCAGCAGGGGACAGGGGAACACTGAAGCTTTCTTT. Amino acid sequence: CASRGQGNTEAFF. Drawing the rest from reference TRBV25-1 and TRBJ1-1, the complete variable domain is EADIYQTPRYLVIGTGKKITLECSQTMGHDKMYWYQQDPGMELHLIHYSYGVNSTEKGDLSSESTVSRIRTEHFPLTLESARPSHTSQYLCASRGQGNTEAFFGQGTRLTVV.

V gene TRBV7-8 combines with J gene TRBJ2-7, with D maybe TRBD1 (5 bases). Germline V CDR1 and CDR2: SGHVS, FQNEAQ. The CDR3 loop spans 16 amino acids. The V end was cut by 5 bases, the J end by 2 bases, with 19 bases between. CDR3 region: CASSTPARQGTYEQYF. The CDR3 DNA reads TGTGCCAGCAGCACCCCAGCGAGGCAGGGCACCTACGAGCAGTACTTC.

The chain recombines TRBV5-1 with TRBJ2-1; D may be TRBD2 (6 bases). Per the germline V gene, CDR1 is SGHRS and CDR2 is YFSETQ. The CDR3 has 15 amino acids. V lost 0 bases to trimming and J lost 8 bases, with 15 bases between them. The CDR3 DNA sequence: TGCGCCAGCAGCTTGGTTAGCGGAGTTGGGGATGAGCAGTTCTTC. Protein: CASSLVSGVGDEQFF. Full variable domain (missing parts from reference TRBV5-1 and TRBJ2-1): KAGVTQTPRYLIKTRGQQVTLSCSPISGHRSVSWYQQTPGQGLQFLFEYFSETQRNKGNFPGRFSGRQFSNSRSEMNVSTLELGDSALYLCASSLVSGVGDEQFFGPGTRLTVL.

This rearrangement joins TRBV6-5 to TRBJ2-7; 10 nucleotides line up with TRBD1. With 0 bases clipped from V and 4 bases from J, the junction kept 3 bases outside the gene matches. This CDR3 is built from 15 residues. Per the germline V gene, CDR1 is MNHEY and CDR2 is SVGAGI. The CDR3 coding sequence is TGTGCCAGCAGTTACTCGGGGACAGGGGATTACGAGCAGTACTTC. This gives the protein CASSYSGTGDYEQYF.

DNA for the CDR3: TGTGCCAGCAGCGTAGAGGGGGTATCAGAATCGGCCGGGGAGCTGTTTTTT. Translation: CASSVEGVSESAGELFF. This sequence joins TRBV9 and TRBJ2-2, with a possible D match to TRBD1 (6 bases). CDR1 is SGDLS, CDR2 YYNGEE, per germline. V shed 0 bases and J shed 6 bases, with 18 bases lying between them. This CDR3 has 17 amino acids.

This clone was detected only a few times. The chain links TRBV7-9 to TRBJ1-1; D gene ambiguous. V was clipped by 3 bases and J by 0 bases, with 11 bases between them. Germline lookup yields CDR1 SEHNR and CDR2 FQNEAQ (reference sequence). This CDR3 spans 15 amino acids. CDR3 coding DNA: TGTGCCAGCAGCTTTCAAAGCCTACTGAACACTGAAGCTTTCTTT. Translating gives CASSFQSLLNTEAFF.

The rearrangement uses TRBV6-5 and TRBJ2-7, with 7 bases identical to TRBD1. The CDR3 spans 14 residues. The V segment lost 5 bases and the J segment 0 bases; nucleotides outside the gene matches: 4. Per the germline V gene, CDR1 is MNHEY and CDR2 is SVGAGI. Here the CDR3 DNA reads TGTGCCAGCAGTCTGGACAGGAGCTCCTACGAGCAGTACTTC. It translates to CASSLDRSSYEQYF.

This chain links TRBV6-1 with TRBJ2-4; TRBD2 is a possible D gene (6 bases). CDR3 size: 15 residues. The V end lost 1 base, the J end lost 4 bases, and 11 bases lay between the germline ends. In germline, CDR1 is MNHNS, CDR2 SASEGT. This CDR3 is CASSEVAGTKNIQYF. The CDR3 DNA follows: TGTGCCAGCAGTGAAGTGGCGGGAACAAAAAACATTCAGTACTTC.

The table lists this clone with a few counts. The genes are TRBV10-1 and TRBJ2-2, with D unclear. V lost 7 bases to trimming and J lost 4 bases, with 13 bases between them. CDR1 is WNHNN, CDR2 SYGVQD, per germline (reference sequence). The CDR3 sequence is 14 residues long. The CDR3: CASTPQDTTGELFF. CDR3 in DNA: TGCGCCAGCACCCCTCAGGATACCACCGGGGAGCTGTTTTTT.

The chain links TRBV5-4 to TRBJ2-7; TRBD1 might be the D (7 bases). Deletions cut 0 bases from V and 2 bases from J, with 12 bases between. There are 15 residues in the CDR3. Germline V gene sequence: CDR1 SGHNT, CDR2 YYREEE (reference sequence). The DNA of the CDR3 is TGTGCCAGCAGCTTGGGACAGGGAGGCGCCTACGAGCAGTACTTC. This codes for CASSLGQGGAYEQYF.

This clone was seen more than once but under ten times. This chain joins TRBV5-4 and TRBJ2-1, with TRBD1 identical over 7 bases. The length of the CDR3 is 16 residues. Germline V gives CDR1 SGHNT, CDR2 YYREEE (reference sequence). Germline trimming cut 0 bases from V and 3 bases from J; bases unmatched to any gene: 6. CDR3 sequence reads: CASSLGSGGYYNEQFF. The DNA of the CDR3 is TGTGCCAGCAGCTTGGGGTCAGGGGGATACTACAATGAGCAGTTCTTC.

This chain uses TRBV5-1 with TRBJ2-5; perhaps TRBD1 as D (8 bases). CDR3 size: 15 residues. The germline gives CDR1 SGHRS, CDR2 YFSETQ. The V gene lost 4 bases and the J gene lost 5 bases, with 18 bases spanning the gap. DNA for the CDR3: TGCGCCAGCAGCAGGGCGACAGGGGAGGGGGAGACCCAGTACTTC. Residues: CASSRATGEGETQYF.

CDR3 in DNA: TGTGCCAGCAGCTTTGCGGAAGGTAAATTGGGCACAGATACGCAGTATTTT. It is translated as CASSFAEGKLGTDTQYF. The V and J genes are TRBV5-4 and TRBJ2-3; D gene uncertain. The length of the CDR3 is 17 residues. V lost 2 bases and J 1 base, leaving 17 bases between the germline ends. The germline V gene has CDR1 SGHNT and CDR2 YYREEE (reference sequence).

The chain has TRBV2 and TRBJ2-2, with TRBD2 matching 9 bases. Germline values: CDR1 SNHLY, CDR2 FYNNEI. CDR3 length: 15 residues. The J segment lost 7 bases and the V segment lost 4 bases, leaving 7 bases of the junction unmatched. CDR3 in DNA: TGTGCCAGCAGTGGTATAGCGGGAGCCGTCGGGGAGCTGTTTTTT. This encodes CASSGIAGAVGELFF.

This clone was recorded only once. Here the CDR3 DNA reads TGCGCCAGCAGCTTGGAGTCTAGCGGAAAAAACATTCAGTACTTC. Protein sequence: CASSLESSGKNIQYF. The chain is built from TRBV5-1 and TRBJ2-4; TRBD2 matches at 7 bases. J gave up 4 bases and V 0 bases, and 4 bases lay outside the gene matches. The CDR3 has 15 residues. Germline V gene data show CDR1 as SGHRS and CDR2 as YFSETQ.

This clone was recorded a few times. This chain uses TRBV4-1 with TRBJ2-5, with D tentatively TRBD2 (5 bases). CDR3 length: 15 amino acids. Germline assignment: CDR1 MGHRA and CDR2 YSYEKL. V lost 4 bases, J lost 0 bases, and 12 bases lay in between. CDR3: CASSREPGYQETQYF. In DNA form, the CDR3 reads TGCGCCAGCAGCCGTGAGCCGGGGTACCAAGAGACCCAGTACTTC.

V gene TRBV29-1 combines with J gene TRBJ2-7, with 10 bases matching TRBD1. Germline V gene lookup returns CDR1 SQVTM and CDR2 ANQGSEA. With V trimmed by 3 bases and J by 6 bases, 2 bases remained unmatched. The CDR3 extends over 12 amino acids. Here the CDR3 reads CSVETGGGEQYF. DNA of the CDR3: TGCAGCGTTGAGACAGGGGGCGGCGAGCAGTACTTC.

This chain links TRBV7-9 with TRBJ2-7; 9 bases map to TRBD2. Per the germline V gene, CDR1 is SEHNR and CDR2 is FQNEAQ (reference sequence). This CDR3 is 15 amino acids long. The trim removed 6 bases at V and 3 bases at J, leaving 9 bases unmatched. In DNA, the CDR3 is TGTGCCAGCAGTAAGGTGGCTAGCGGGAACTACGAGCAGTACTTC. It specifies CASSKVASGNYEQYF.

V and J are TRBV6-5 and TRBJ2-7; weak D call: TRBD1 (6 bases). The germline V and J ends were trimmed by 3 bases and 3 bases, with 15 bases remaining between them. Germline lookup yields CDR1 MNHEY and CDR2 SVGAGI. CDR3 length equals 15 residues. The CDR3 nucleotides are TGTGCCAGCAGTTATCTGGGGGCAGGGTTCTACGAGCAGTACTTC. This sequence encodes CASSYLGAGFYEQYF.

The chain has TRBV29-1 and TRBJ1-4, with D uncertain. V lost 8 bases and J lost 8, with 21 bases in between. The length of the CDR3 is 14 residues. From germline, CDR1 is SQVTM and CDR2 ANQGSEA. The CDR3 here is CSIFSPTHGEKLFF. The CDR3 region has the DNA TGCAGCATCTTCAGTCCTACGCACGGGGAAAAACTGTTTTTT.

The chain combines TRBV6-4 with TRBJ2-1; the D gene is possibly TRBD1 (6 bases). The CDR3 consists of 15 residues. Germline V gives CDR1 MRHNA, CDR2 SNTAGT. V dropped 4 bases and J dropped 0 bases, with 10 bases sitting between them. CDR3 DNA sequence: TGTGCCAGCAGTGCAGGGGCGAGCTCCTACAATGAGCAGTTCTTC. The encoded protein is CASSAGASSYNEQFF.

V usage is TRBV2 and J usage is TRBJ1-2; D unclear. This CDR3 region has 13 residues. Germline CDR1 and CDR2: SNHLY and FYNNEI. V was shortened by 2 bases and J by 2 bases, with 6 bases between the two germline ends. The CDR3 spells CASSETLNYGYTF. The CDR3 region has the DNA TGTGCCAGCAGTGAAACCCTAAACTATGGCTACACCTTC. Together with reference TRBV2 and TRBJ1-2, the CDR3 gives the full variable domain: EPEVTQTPSHQVTQMGQEVILRCVPISNHLYFYWYRQILGQKVEFLVSFYNNEISEKSEIFDDQFSVERPDGSNFTLKIRSTKLEDSAMYFCASSETLNYGYTFGSGTRLTVV.

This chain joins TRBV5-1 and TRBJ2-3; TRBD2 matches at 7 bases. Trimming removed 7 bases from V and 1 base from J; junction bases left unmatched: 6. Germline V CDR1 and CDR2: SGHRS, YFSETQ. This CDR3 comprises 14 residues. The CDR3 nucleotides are TGCGCCAGCGGGCGGGGAGGGGGCACAGATACGCAGTATTTT. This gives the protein CASGRGGGTDTQYF.

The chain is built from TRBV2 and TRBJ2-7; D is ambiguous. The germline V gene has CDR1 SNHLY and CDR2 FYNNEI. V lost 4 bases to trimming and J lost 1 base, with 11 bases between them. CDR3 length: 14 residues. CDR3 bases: TGTGCCAGCAGTGCTACCTACCTTTCCTACGAGCAGTACTTC. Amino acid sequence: CASSATYLSYEQYF.

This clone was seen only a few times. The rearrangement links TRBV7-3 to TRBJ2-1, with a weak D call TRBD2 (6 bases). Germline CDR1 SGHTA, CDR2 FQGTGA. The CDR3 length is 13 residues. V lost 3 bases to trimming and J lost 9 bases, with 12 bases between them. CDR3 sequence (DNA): TGTGCCAGCAGCTTGCAGACTAGGAGTGAGCAGTTCTTC. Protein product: CASSLQTRSEQFF. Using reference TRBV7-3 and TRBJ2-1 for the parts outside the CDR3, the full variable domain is GAGVSQTPSNKVTEKGKYVELRCDPISGHTALYWYRQSLGQGPEFLIYFQGTGAADDSGLPNDRFFAVRPEGSVSTLKIQRTERGDSAVYLCASSLQTRSEQFFGPGTRLTVL.

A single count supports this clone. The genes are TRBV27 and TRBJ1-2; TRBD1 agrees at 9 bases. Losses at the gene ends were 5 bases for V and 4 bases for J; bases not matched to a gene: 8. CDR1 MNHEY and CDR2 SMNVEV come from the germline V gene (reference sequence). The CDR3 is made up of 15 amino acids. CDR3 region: CASSLGQGRGYGYTF. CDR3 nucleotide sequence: TGTGCCAGCAGTCTCGGACAGGGGAGGGGCTATGGCTACACCTTC.

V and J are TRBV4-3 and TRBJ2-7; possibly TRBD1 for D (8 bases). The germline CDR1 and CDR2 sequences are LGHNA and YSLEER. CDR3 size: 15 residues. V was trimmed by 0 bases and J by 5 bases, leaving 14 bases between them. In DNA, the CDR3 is TGCGCCAGCAGCCAAGAATACAGGGGGGGTAACGAGCAGTACTTC. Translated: CASSQEYRGGNEQYF.

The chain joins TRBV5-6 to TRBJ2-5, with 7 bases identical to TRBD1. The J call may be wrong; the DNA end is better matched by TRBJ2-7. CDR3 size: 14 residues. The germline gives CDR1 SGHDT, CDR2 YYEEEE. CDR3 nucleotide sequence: TGTGCCAGCAGCTTGGGCAGGGGGTGGGACGAGCAGTACTTC. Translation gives CASSLGRGWDEQYF.

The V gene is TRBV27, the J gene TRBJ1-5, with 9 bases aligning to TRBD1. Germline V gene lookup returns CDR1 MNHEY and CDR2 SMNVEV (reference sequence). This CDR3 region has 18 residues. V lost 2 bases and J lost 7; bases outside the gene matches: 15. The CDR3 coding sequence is TGTGCCAGCAGTTTAGGGGGCCGACAGGGGGGCTTTGGACAGCCCCAGCATTTT. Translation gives CASSLGGRQGGFGQPQHF.